This passage covers 13 T cell receptor beta chains from one sample sequenced in a study of cytomegalovirus exposure and HLA in healthy donors. Vbeta (60) and Jbeta (13) primers were used in the PCR. The data were produced by immunoSEQ multiplex PCR, yet TCRdb's version contains in-frame clones alone and is incomplete. The sample contains roughly 140,000 clones, approximately 80% of which appear only once. The sequencing input was PBMCs. These receptors all come from a woman in her forties in good health and CMV-seropositive.

The rearrangement links TRBV6-6 to TRBJ2-5; the D is unclear. The end of the DNA is better explained by TRBJ2-7, so the J call may be wrong. The germline V gene encodes CDR1 MNHNY and CDR2 SVGAGI (reference sequence). The CDR3 is 13 amino acids. The CDR3 here is CASSYPSSYEQYF. The CDR3, as DNA: TGTGCCAGCAGTTACCCTAGCTCCTACGAGCAGTACTTC.

This clone was found once. The rearrangement joins TRBV9 to TRBJ1-1; TRBD1 matches at 12 bases. The CDR3 extends over 19 amino acids. Germline loops: CDR1 SGDLS, CDR2 YYNGEE. V dropped 0 bases and J dropped 2; count of bases not matched to a gene: 11. The CDR3 region has the DNA TGTGCCAGCAGCGTAGCTGGGACAGGGGGCGTGGGAGCTAACACTGAAGCTTTCTTT. It yields the protein CASSVAGTGGVGANTEAFF.

This clone was seen only a few times. The rearrangement uses TRBV4-3 and TRBJ2-5, with TRBD2 identical over 10 bases. Per the germline V gene, CDR1 is LGHNA and CDR2 is YSLEER. Unmatched junction bases numbered 3, after V lost 3 bases and J lost 5 bases. This CDR3 region has 14 residues. DNA of the CDR3: TGCGCCAGCAGCCAGCTAGCGGGGGTGGAGACCCAGTACTTC. Residues: CASSQLAGVETQYF.

The chain couples TRBV18 to TRBJ2-7, with D tentatively TRBD1 (6 bases). The germline gives CDR1 KGHSH, CDR2 LQKENI. V shed 1 base and J shed 3 bases, with 13 bases lying between them. This CDR3 contains 15 residues. The CDR3 nucleotides are TGTGCCAGCTCACCACTGGTAGGGACAAGCTACGAGCAGTACTTC. Translation gives CASSPLVGTSYEQYF.

The V call is TRBV5-1, the J call TRBJ1-2; 8 bases map to TRBD1. V lost 0 bases, J lost 4 bases, and 5 bases stayed unmatched. CDR1 is SGHRS, CDR2 YFSETQ, per germline. The CDR3 extends over 15 amino acids. The DNA for the CDR3 is TGCGCCAGCAGCTTGGGACAGGGGTCCTCCTATGGCTACACCTTC. As protein: CASSLGQGSSYGYTF.

This chain links TRBV21-1 with TRBJ2-7; the listed D gene, TRBD1, was not tested against the DNA. TRBV21-1 is deemed a pseudogene. This CDR3 is 16 amino acids long. The CDR3 DNA reads as TGTGCCAGCAGCAAATCACCCCGACAGGGGGCGCGTGAGCAGTACTTC. Its translation: CASSKSPRQGAREQYF.

This clone was observed a handful of times. CDR3 residues: CASSVGGSGANVLTF. CDR3 DNA: TGTGCCAGCAGCGTAGGGGGATCTGGGGCCAACGTCCTGACTTTC. The genes are TRBV5-6 and TRBJ2-6, with TRBD1 as a possible D gene (6 bases). The CDR3 loop spans 15 amino acids. Looked up from germline, CDR1 is SGHDT and CDR2 is YYEEEE. With 4 bases removed from V and 1 base from J, the gap between germline ends came to 9 bases.

This clone was detected once. The genes are TRBV5-8 and TRBJ1-1, with D perhaps matching TRBD1 (5 bases). Germline-derived CDR1 and CDR2 are SGHTS and YDEGEE. V was shortened by 0 bases and J by 3 bases, with 15 bases between the two germline ends. CDR3 length: 16 amino acids. The CDR3 region is CASSLEVGRTYTEAFF. The DNA of the CDR3 is TGTGCCAGCAGCTTGGAAGTGGGGCGAACCTACACTGAAGCTTTCTTT.

J is TRBJ1-1 and V is TRBV6-1; 9 bases fit TRBD1. The CDR3 has 13 residues. With V trimmed by 4 bases and J by 11 bases, 8 bases remained unmatched. Germline V gives CDR1 MNHNS, CDR2 SASEGT. As DNA, the CDR3 is TGTGCCAGCAGTGTGAGCCCCGGGACAGGGGCTTTCTTT. It is translated as CASSVSPGTGAFF.

This clone was recorded a few times. The J gene is TRBJ2-2, the V gene TRBV27; 7 positions agree with TRBD2. V trimming: 3 bases; J trimming: 1 base; junction bases outside the gene matches: 2. The CDR3 consists of 15 residues. CDR1 and CDR2 (germline): MNHEY, SMNVEV (reference sequence). This CDR3 is CASSFASGNTGELFF. In nucleotides, the CDR3 is TGTGCCAGCAGTTTCGCTAGCGGGAACACCGGGGAGCTGTTTTTT.

The chain couples TRBV6-5 to TRBJ1-3; no definite D call. In germline, CDR1 is MNHEY, CDR2 SVGAGI. V was pared by 2 bases and J by 2 bases, with 10 bases between. This CDR3 spans 15 amino acids. Written as DNA, the CDR3 is TGTGCCAGCAGTTACGGGGAGAATCCTGGAAACACCATATATTTT. It is translated as CASSYGENPGNTIYF.

J is TRBJ2-1 and V is TRBV19, with TRBD2 matching 8 bases. The CDR3 covers 14 residues. V lost 1 base, J lost 8 bases, and 4 bases stayed unmatched. Germline CDR1 and CDR2: LNHDA and SQIVND (reference sequence). Written as DNA, the CDR3 is TGTGCCAGTAGTATAGTCGGGGGGGCGGATGAGCAGTTCTTC. Amino acids: CASSIVGGADEQFF.

This clone occurred a few times. This chain joins TRBV7-9 and TRBJ1-4, with TRBD1 as a possible D gene (5 bases). Germline CDR1 SEHNR, CDR2 FQNEAQ (reference sequence). This CDR3 is 17 amino acids long. The ends were cut back, 5 bases at V and 3 bases at J, with 19 bases in the middle. CDR3 in amino acids: CASSLSQGWGANEKLFF. Here the CDR3 DNA reads TGTGCCAGCAGCCTAAGCCAGGGATGGGGTGCTAATGAAAAACTGTTTTTT. The whole variable domain, filled in from reference TRBV7-9 and TRBJ1-4, reads DTGVSQNPRHKITKRGQNVTFRCDPISEHNRLYWYRQTLGQGPEFLTYFQNEAQLEKSRLLSDRFSAERPKGSFSTLEIQRTEQGDSAMYLCASSLSQGWGANEKLFFGSGTQLSVL.